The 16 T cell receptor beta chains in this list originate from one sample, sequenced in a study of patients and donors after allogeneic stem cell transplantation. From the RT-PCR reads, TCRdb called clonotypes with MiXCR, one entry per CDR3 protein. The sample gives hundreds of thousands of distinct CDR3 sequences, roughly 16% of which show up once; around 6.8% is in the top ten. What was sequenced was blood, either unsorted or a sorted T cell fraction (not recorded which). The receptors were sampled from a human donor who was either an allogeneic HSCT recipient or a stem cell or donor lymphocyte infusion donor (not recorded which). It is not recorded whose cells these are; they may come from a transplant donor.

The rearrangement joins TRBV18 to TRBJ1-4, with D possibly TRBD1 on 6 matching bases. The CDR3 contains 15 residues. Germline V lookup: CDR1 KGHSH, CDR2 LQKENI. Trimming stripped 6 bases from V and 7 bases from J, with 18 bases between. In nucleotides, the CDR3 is TGTGCCAGCTCGCGACAACAGGGCAACGGTGAAAAACTGTTTTTT. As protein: CASSRQQGNGEKLFF.

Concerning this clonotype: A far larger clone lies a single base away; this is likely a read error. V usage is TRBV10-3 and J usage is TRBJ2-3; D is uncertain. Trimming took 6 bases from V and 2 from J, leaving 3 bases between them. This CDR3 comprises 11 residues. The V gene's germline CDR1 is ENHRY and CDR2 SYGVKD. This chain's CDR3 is CAISNTDTQYF. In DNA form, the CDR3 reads TGTGCCATCAGCAACACAGATACGCAGTATTTT.

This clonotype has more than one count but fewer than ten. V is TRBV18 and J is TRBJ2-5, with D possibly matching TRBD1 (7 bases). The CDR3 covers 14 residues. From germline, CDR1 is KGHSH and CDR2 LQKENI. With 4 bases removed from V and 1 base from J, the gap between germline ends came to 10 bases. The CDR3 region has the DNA TGTGCCAGCTCACGCGGGACAGTCCAAGAGACCCAGTACTTC. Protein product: CASSRGTVQETQYF.

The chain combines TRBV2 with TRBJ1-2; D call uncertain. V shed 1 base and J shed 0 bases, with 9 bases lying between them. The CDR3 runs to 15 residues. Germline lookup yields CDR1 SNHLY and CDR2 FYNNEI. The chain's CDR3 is CASSEGHPSNYGYTF. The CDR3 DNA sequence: TGTGCCAGCAGTGAAGGACATCCTTCTAACTATGGCTACACCTTC.

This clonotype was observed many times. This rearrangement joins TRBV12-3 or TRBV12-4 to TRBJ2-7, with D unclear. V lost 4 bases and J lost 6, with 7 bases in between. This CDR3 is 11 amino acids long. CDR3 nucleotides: TGTGCCAGCAGTTCACTACGCGAGCAGTACTTC. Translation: CASSSLREQYF.

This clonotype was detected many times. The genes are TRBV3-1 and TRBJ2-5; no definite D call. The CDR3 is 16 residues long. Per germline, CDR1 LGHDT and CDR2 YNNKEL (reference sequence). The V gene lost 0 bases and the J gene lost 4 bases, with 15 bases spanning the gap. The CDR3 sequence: CASSQEDAWRTETQYF. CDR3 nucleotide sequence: TGTGCCAGCAGCCAAGAGGACGCCTGGAGAACAGAGACCCAGTACTTC.

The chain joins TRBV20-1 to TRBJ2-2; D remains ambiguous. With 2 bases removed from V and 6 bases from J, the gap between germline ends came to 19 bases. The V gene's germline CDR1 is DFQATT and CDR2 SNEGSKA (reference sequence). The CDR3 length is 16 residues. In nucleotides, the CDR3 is TGCAGTGCTAGATCCGCGGTGATGGGCCCGCCCGGGGAGCTGTTTTTT. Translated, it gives CSARSAVMGPPGELFF.

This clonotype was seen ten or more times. The CDR3 DNA follows: TGCGCCAGCAGCTTGGAGGTAGGCTCCGAGCAGTACTTC. Translating gives CASSLEVGSEQYF. The chain has TRBV5-1 and TRBJ2-7, with no clear D. This CDR3 is 13 amino acids long. V lost 0 bases and J lost 6, with 10 bases in between. The germline CDR1 and CDR2 sequences are SGHRS and YFSETQ.

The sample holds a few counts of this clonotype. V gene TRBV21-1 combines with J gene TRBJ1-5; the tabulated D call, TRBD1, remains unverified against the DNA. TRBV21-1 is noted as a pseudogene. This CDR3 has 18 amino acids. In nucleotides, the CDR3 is TGTGCCAGCAGCAAAGATATTGGGGGGCGATTGAGCAATCAGCCCCAGCATTTT. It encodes CASSKDIGGRLSNQPQHF.

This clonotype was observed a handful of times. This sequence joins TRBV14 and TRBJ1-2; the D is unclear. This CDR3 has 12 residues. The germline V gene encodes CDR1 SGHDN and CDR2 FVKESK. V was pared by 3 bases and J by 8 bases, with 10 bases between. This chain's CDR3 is CASSHAFWGYTF. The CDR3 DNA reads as TGTGCCAGCAGCCACGCGTTTTGGGGCTACACCTTC.

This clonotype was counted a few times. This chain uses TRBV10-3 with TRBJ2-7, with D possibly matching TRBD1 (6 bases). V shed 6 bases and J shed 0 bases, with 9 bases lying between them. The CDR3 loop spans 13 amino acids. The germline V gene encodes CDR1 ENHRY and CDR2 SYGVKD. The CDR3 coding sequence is TGTGCCATCAGGAAGGACAGCTCCTACGAGCAGTACTTC. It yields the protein CAIRKDSSYEQYF.

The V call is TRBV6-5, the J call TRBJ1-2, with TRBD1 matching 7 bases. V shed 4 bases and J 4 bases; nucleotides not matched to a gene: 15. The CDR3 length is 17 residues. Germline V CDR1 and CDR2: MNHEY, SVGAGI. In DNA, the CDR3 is TGTGCCAGCAGTTCCAACCCCACCAGGACAGGCAGCTATGGCTACACCTTC. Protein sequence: CASSSNPTRTGSYGYTF.

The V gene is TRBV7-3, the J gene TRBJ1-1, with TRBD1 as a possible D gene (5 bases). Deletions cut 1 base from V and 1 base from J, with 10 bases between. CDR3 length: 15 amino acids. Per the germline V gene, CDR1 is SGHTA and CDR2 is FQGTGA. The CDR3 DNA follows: TGTGCCAGCAGCTTAATAGGCAGGGAGAACACTGAAGCTTTCTTT. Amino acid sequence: CASSLIGRENTEAFF.

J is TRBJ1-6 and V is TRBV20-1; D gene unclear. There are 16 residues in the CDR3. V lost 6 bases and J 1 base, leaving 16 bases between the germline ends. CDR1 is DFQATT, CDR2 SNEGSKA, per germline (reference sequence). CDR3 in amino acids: CSAKDPLRSYNSPLHF. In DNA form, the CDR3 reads TGCAGTGCAAAGGACCCTCTAAGGTCCTATAATTCACCCCTCCACTTT.

CDR3 residues: CASSPRGTKAFF. The CDR3 DNA follows: TGTGCCAGCAGCCCACGAGGGACTAAAGCTTTCTTT. The chain couples TRBV11-2 to TRBJ1-1; tentatively, D is TRBD1 (5 bases). The CDR3 length is 12 residues. The germline V gene has CDR1 SGHAT and CDR2 FQNNGV. V was shortened by 5 bases and J by 9 bases, with 13 bases between the two germline ends.

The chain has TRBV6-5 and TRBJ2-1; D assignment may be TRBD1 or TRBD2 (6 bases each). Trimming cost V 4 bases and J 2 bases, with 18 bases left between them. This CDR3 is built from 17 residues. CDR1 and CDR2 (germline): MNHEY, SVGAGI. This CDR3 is CASSFPRRGFPYNEQFF. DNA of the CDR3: TGTGCCAGCAGTTTTCCACGGAGGGGGTTTCCCTACAATGAGCAGTTCTTC.